This TCR beta chain was recorded in a study of T cell changes during pregnancy in multiple sclerosis. TCRdb's copy holds only in-frame clones and misses some; the assay was immunoSEQ multiplex PCR. The sample has roughly 110,000 clones; around 90% are singletons. The CDR3 loop spans 18 amino acids. Germline V gene sequence: CDR1 MNHEY, CDR2 SMNVEV (reference sequence). The V end was cut by 3 bases, the J end by 0 bases, with 18 bases between. Source: peripheral blood, taken before pregnancy. This chain connects TRBV27 to TRBJ2-1; maybe TRBD1 (6 bases). This clonotype was sampled from a female donor with multiple sclerosis, enrolled in a pregnancy study. The CDR3 loop is CASSLTIEDRYSYNEQFF. CDR3 nucleotides: TGTGCCAGCAGTTTGACAATCGAAGACAGGTACTCCTACAATGAGCAGTTCTTC.